This T cell receptor beta chain was captured by sequencing in a study of blood T cells in healthy people across ages. General observations from the study: Diversity estimates from one million T cells were considered underestimates.

The V end was cut by 1 base, the J end by 1 base, with 11 bases between. This CDR3 contains 15 residues. Germline V CDR1 and CDR2: SGHRS, YFSETQ. On this clonotype: Its antigen is unknown.

The authors ran a second PCR of about 6 to 11 cycles using a sample-barcoded 5' primer and a J-beta primer mix. A single record per CDR3 protein comes from TCRdb applying MiXCR to the 5' RACE reads. The data hold around 2 million distinct CDR3 sequences, with 35% to 50% observed a single time. The sequence was obtained from a human donor in good health. The genes are TRBV5-1 and TRBJ1-1, with D unclear. The sequenced sample consisted of blood. For the CDR3, the DNA is TGCGCCAGCAGCTTGTTGGGGAGTTCGAACACTGAAGCTTTCTTT. Protein: CASSLLGSSNTEAFF. Complete variable domain (other parts from reference TRBV5-1 and TRBJ1-1): KAGVTQTPRYLIKTRGQQVTLSCSPISGHRSVSWYQQTPGQGLQFLFEYFSETQRNKGNFPGRFSGRQFSNSRSEMNVSTLELGDSALYLCASSLLGSSNTEAFFGQGTRLTVV.